This T cell receptor (beta chain) was sequenced for a study of CD8+ T cells in alopecia areata. With regard to this clone: Its antigen is undetermined.

General study findings and limits: Lesional scalp, especially alopecia totalis/universalis, showed higher clonality than normal scalp. There were also resident alphabeta T cells of normal skin sequenced in scalp samples. Sharing of TCR sequences between patients (possibly for HLA-related reasons) was less clear than in mice.

Isolated RNA was reverse transcribed into cDNA used as the sequencing template. The method was immunoSEQ multiplex PCR; TCRdb's version includes in-frame clones alone and lacks a portion of them. The sample shows some 110,000 clones, around 64% of them seen only once. Germline trimming cut 4 bases from V and 2 bases from J; bases unmatched to any gene: 10. In germline, CDR1 is GTSNPN, CDR2 SVGIG (reference sequence). The CDR3 is 15 amino acids. The researchers isolated CD4+ and CD8+ T cells from PBMCs by sorting. The receptor was derived from a human donor in good health. The gene calls are TRBV30 and TRBJ2-5; 7 positions agree with TRBD1. Sequencing was performed on CD4+ T cells sorted from blood. The CDR3, as DNA: TGTGCCTGGAAGAAAGAGACAGGGACACAAGAGACCCAGTACTTC. This sequence encodes CAWKKETGTQETQYF.